The 25 T cell receptor beta chains below come from one sample, sequenced in a study of cytomegalovirus exposure and HLA in healthy donors. The PCR made use of 60 Vbeta and 13 Jbeta primers. Here immunoSEQ multiplex PCR was the method, and the copy in TCRdb shows in-frame clones only, minus some. The sample table sets out some 21,000 clones. Sequencing used PBMCs. All receptors derive from a man in his 60s in good health and CMV-seropositive.

V usage is TRBV28 and J usage is TRBJ2-7; TRBD1 aligns across 7 bases. The CDR3 extends over 13 amino acids. Germline V gene lookup returns CDR1 MDHEN and CDR2 SYDVKM. Trimming took 7 bases from V and 2 from J; bases not matched to a gene: 5. CDR3 protein: CASIGTETYEQYF. The DNA for the CDR3 is TGTGCCAGCATCGGGACAGAGACCTACGAGCAGTACTTC.

The rearrangement joins TRBV15 to TRBJ2-1; 7 positions match TRBD2. With 2 bases clipped from V and 9 bases from J, the junction kept 7 bases outside the gene matches. Germline lookup yields CDR1 LNHNV and CDR2 YYDKDF (reference sequence). This CDR3 spans 14 amino acids. CDR3 coding DNA: TGTGCCACCAGCAGATCGCTGACTAGCCTTGAGCAGTTCTTC. It is translated as CATSRSLTSLEQFF.

The genes are TRBV30 and TRBJ1-5; tentative D call: TRBD1 (6 bases). Trimming cost V 2 bases and J 8 bases, with 13 bases left between them. The germline V gene encodes CDR1 GTSNPN and CDR2 SVGIG (reference sequence). The CDR3 loop spans 13 amino acids. This CDR3 is CAWSSQGPEPQHF. The CDR3 DNA is TGTGCCTGGAGTTCCCAGGGGCCGGAGCCCCAGCATTTT.

About this clone itself: Other DNA variants within this sample encode the same CDR3. The chain joins TRBV9 to TRBJ2-1, with 7 bases matching TRBD1. The CDR3 runs 15 residues. CDR1 and CDR2 (germline): SGDLS, YYNGEE. V lost 0 bases and J lost 9; bases outside the gene matches: 9. In DNA, the CDR3 is TGTGCCAGCAGCGTAGTCCCAACAGGGGTTAGTGAGCAGTTCTTC. It encodes CASSVVPTGVSEQFF. The complete variable domain, with remaining parts taken from reference TRBV9 and TRBJ2-1, reads DSGVTQTPKHLITATGQRVTLRCSPRSGDLSVYWYQQSLDQGLQFLIQYYNGEERAKGNILERFSAQQFPDLHSELNLSSLELGDSALYFCASSVVPTGVSEQFFGPGTRLTVL.

The CDR3 region is CASSQEVEPYYGYTF. In nucleotides, the CDR3 is TGTGCCAGCAGCCAAGAAGTTGAGCCGTACTATGGCTACACCTTC. The chain is built from TRBV4-2 and TRBJ1-2; D is unclear. Germline V gene lookup returns CDR1 LGHNA and CDR2 YNFKEQ. There are 15 residues in the CDR3. V was clipped by 0 bases and J by 3 bases, with 11 bases between them.

CDR3 nucleotide sequence: TGTGCCAGCAGGGACACCGGGACAGGAACCTACGAGCAGTACTTC. This translates into CASRDTGTGTYEQYF. This chain connects TRBV7-9 to TRBJ2-7; 8 nucleotides match TRBD1. This CDR3 is 15 amino acids long. Germline V gene lookup returns CDR1 SEHNR and CDR2 FQNEAQ (reference sequence). The V segment lost 6 bases and the J segment 2 bases; nucleotides outside the gene matches: 9.

The chain recombines TRBV4-1 with TRBJ1-2, with D possibly matching TRBD1 (6 bases). V dropped 3 bases and J dropped 3 bases, with 14 bases sitting between them. Per the germline V gene, CDR1 is MGHRA and CDR2 is YSYEKL. The CDR3 loop spans 15 amino acids. The CDR3 is CASSQGNRAHYGYTF. The CDR3 coding sequence is TGCGCCAGCAGCCAGGGTAACAGGGCCCACTATGGCTACACCTTC.

The chain employs TRBV5-1 and TRBJ1-1; TRBD1 is a possible D gene (5 bases). Trimming removed 4 bases from V and 0 bases from J, with 13 bases in between. This CDR3 is built from 15 residues. Germline assignment: CDR1 SGHRS and CDR2 YFSETQ. CDR3 sequence: CASSHETALNTEAFF. The CDR3 nucleotides are TGCGCCAGCAGCCATGAGACAGCCTTGAACACTGAAGCTTTCTTT. Combining the CDR3 with reference TRBV5-1 and TRBJ1-1 gives the whole variable domain KAGVTQTPRYLIKTRGQQVTLSCSPISGHRSVSWYQQTPGQGLQFLFEYFSETQRNKGNFPGRFSGRQFSNSRSEMNVSTLELGDSALYLCASSHETALNTEAFFGQGTRLTVV.

The chain employs TRBV18 and TRBJ1-5; maybe TRBD1 (5 bases). The CDR3 extends over 17 amino acids. The V gene lost 6 bases and the J gene lost 2 bases, with 20 bases spanning the gap. Per the germline V gene, CDR1 is KGHSH and CDR2 is LQKENI. Here the CDR3 reads CASSAPAGNVGNQPQHF. CDR3 sequence (DNA): TGTGCCAGCTCCGCACCTGCAGGGAATGTCGGCAATCAGCCCCAGCATTTT. Based on the CDR3 plus reference TRBV18 and TRBJ1-5, the full variable domain is NAGVMQNPRHLVRRRGQEARLRCSPMKGHSHVYWYRQLPEEGLKFMVYLQKENIIDESGMPKERFSAEFPKEGPSILRIQQVVRGDSAAYFCASSAPAGNVGNQPQHFGDGTRLSIL.

As regards this clone: At one boundary the junction diverges from the germline segment, which might be a read error. V is TRBV29-1 and J is TRBJ1-2; weak D call: TRBD1 (5 bases). The CDR3 loop spans 11 amino acids. The germline V gene has CDR1 SQVTM and CDR2 ANQGSEA. The CDR3 is CSVEGAWGYTF. As DNA, the CDR3 is TGCAGCGTAGAAGGGGCTTGGGGCTACACCTTC. Full variable domain (rest looked up from reference TRBV29-1 and TRBJ1-2): SAVISQKPSRDICQRGTSLTIQCQVDSQVTMMFWYRQQPGQSLTLIATANQGSEATYESGFVIDKFPISRPNLTFSTLTVSNMSPEDSSIYLCSVEGAWGYTFGSGTRLTVV.

The V gene is TRBV27, the J gene TRBJ1-5; no clear D. The CDR3 spans 14 residues. The germline gives CDR1 MNHEY, CDR2 SMNVEV (reference sequence). V was pared by 0 bases and J by 4 bases, with 7 bases between. The CDR3 bases are TGTGCCAGCAGTTTATCGGAGGGAAATCAGCCCCAGCATTTT. Protein: CASSLSEGNQPQHF.

This rearrangement joins TRBV7-2 to TRBJ2-7, with TRBD1 identical over 8 bases. The junction had 8 bases not matched to a gene; V was cut back by 3 bases and J by 1 base. There are 16 residues in the CDR3. In germline, CDR1 is SGHTA, CDR2 FQGNSA. The CDR3 DNA reads TGTGCCAGCAGCTTTAGGGACAGGCGTTGGTCCTACGAGCAGTACTTC. Protein sequence: CASSFRDRRWSYEQYF.

The V call is TRBV18, the J call TRBJ2-7, with D possibly matching TRBD1 (5 bases). Germline-derived CDR1 and CDR2 are KGHSH and LQKENI. Trimming cost V 4 bases and J 3 bases, with 10 bases left between them. This CDR3 region has 13 residues. The CDR3 nucleotides read TGTGCCAGCTCACTTGACAGACTCTACGAGCAGTACTTC. Amino acid sequence: CASSLDRLYEQYF.

The CDR3 nucleotides read TGCAGCGTTCCAGGGGATAGCAATCAGCCCCAGCATTTT. It is translated as CSVPGDSNQPQHF. The chain couples TRBV29-1 to TRBJ1-5, with a tentative D call TRBD1 (6 bases). The length of the CDR3 is 13 residues. Germline CDR1 is SQVTM and CDR2 is ANQGSEA. V was clipped by 5 bases and J by 0 bases, with 8 bases between them. Supplemented by reference TRBV29-1 and TRBJ1-5, the full variable domain reads SAVISQKPSRDICQRGTSLTIQCQVDSQVTMMFWYRQQPGQSLTLIATANQGSEATYESGFVIDKFPISRPNLTFSTLTVSNMSPEDSSIYLCSVPGDSNQPQHFGDGTRLSIL.

The chain has TRBV19 and TRBJ2-5; 8 nucleotides line up with TRBD1. Unmatched junction bases numbered 7, after V lost 4 bases and J lost 0 bases. CDR3 length: 16 amino acids. In germline, CDR1 is LNHDA, CDR2 SQIVND (reference sequence). In DNA, the CDR3 is TGTGCCAGTAGTACCTTGACAGGGGCGTACCAAGAGACCCAGTACTTC. This sequence encodes CASSTLTGAYQETQYF.

V and J are TRBV5-1 and TRBJ1-1, with 9 nucleotides matching TRBD1. Losses at the gene ends were 0 bases for V and 5 bases for J; bases not matched to a gene: 2. The V gene's germline CDR1 is SGHRS and CDR2 YFSETQ. The CDR3 loop spans 14 amino acids. CDR3 sequence (DNA): TGCGCCAGCAGCTTGGGGACAGGGGAAACTGAAGCTTTCTTT. It codes for CASSLGTGETEAFF. Full variable domain (outside the CDR3, taken from reference TRBV5-1 and TRBJ1-1): KAGVTQTPRYLIKTRGQQVTLSCSPISGHRSVSWYQQTPGQGLQFLFEYFSETQRNKGNFPGRFSGRQFSNSRSEMNVSTLELGDSALYLCASSLGTGETEAFFGQGTRLTVV.

The CDR3 bases are TGTGCCAGCTCACCACGACTACAGGGGAACACTGAAGCTTTCTTT. Residues: CASSPRLQGNTEAFF. The V and J genes are TRBV18 and TRBJ1-1; a weak D match, TRBD1 (6 bases). The germline V gene encodes CDR1 KGHSH and CDR2 LQKENI. This CDR3 spans 15 amino acids. The V and J ends lost 1 base and 1 base respectively, with 10 bases between them.

The DNA for the CDR3 is TGTGCCAGCAGCTTCGCGGGGTTGTCCTACGAGCAGTACTTC. It yields the protein CASSFAGLSYEQYF. This rearrangement joins TRBV7-9 to TRBJ2-7; tentative D call: TRBD2 (6 bases). V lost 3 bases to trimming and J lost 1 base, with 10 bases between them. The CDR3 covers 14 residues. Germline V gene data show CDR1 as SEHNR and CDR2 as FQNEAQ (reference sequence).

The J gene is TRBJ1-1, the V gene TRBV4-1; 9 bases agree with TRBD1. The CDR3 spans 15 residues. CDR1 and CDR2 from the germline V gene are MGHRA and YSYEKL. Unmatched junction bases numbered 8, after V lost 4 bases and J lost 5 bases. The DNA for the CDR3 is TGCGCCAGCAGCCTAGGGGGGACAGGGCGGACTGAAGCTTTCTTT. This codes for CASSLGGTGRTEAFF.

The gene calls are TRBV29-1 and TRBJ2-1, with TRBD2 identical over 7 bases. V shed 3 bases and J 6 bases; nucleotides not matched to a gene: 8. This CDR3 comprises 14 residues. The germline V gene has CDR1 SQVTM and CDR2 ANQGSEA. In nucleotides, the CDR3 is TGCAGCGTTGACATCCGACTAGCTTCCAATGAGCAGTTCTTC. This encodes CSVDIRLASNEQFF.

This chain joins TRBV11-2 and TRBJ2-7; 7 positions agree with TRBD2. Trimming removed 5 bases from V and 2 bases from J; junction bases left unmatched: 12. CDR1 and CDR2 from the germline V gene are SGHAT and FQNNGV. The CDR3 runs 16 residues. The CDR3 spells CASSHPSAGRTYEQYF. CDR3 bases: TGTGCCAGCAGCCATCCCTCAGCGGGAAGGACCTACGAGCAGTACTTC.

Of note for this clone: Compared with germline, one end of the junction differs, possibly owing to a read error. In DNA form, the CDR3 reads TGCGCCAGCGGCTTGGCCCCAGGGAGCACAGATACGCAGTATTTT. Protein product: CASGLAPGSTDTQYF. The chain joins TRBV5-1 to TRBJ2-3, with TRBD1 as a possible D gene (5 bases). Germline V gene data show CDR1 as SGHRS and CDR2 as YFSETQ. CDR3 size: 15 residues.

V and J are TRBV11-2 and TRBJ2-7; possible D gene TRBD2, 5 bases. V lost 1 base and J 3 bases, leaving 13 bases between the germline ends. The CDR3 has 15 amino acids. Germline CDR1 SGHAT, CDR2 FQNNGV. The CDR3 spells CASSLGEGSLYEQYF. CDR3 DNA sequence: TGTGCCAGCAGCTTAGGAGAAGGGAGCCTCTACGAGCAGTACTTC.

The V and J genes are TRBV7-9 and TRBJ2-5, with a tentative D call TRBD2 (6 bases). Trimming took 5 bases from V and 4 from J, leaving 14 bases between them. The germline V gene encodes CDR1 SEHNR and CDR2 FQNEAQ (reference sequence). This CDR3 comprises 14 residues. CDR3 protein: CASSASGGGETQYF. The CDR3 coding sequence is TGTGCCAGCAGCGCCTCCGGGGGAGGAGAGACCCAGTACTTC.

This clone ranks as medium-sized in terms of frequency. This chain connects TRBV10-3 to TRBJ2-7; 7 bases are shared with TRBD1. J gave up 2 bases and V 5 bases, and 3 bases lay outside the gene matches. The CDR3 extends over 13 amino acids. Looked up from germline, CDR1 is ENHRY and CDR2 is SYGVKD. The CDR3 loop is CAISPGQPYEQYF. The CDR3 DNA follows: TGTGCCATCAGTCCGGGACAGCCCTACGAGCAGTACTTC.